This T cell receptor beta chain is drawn from a study of cytomegalovirus exposure and HLA in healthy donors. This clone was seen only a few times. The germline gives CDR1 SNHLY, CDR2 FYNNEI. This CDR3 has 14 residues. V lost 8 bases to trimming and J lost 1 base, with 11 bases between them. Primers included in the PCR were 60 Vbeta and 13 Jbeta primers. Clones were read by immunoSEQ multiplex PCR, and TCRdb kept only the in-frame ones, dropping some. Here the sample spans roughly 120,000 clones, 75% being singletons. Sequencing was done on a sample of PBMCs. The V gene is TRBV2, the J gene TRBJ1-4; TRBD1 is a possible D gene (6 bases). The receptor comes from a woman aged 18-35 years in good health and CMV-seronegative. In DNA, the CDR3 is TGTGCCAGCCGCCAGGACAGAACTAATGAAAAACTGTTTTTT. Translated: CASRQDRTNEKLFF.